Listed here are 32 T cell receptor beta chains from one sample, sequenced in a study of long-term antiretroviral therapy in people with HIV. The authors ran the immunoSEQ assay, v3.0, at survey level. Assay: immunoSEQ multiplex PCR; the TCRdb copy retains only in-frame clones and omits some. The sample consists of roughly 20,000 clones, roughly 87% of them appearing once. Sequencing used unsorted PBMCs, obtained 2.1 years after starting antiretroviral therapy. The origin of the receptors is a man between 18 and 35 years old with HIV.

The chain recombines TRBV4-3 with TRBJ2-6; 7 bases align to TRBD1. Germline CDR1 and CDR2: LGHNA and YSLEER. Unmatched junction bases numbered 5, after V lost 0 bases and J lost 0 bases. The CDR3 covers 18 residues. The CDR3 bases are TGCGCCAGCAGCCAAGAGACAGGGTGGGTCTCTGGGGCCAACGTCCTGACTTTC. It is translated as CASSQETGWVSGANVLTF.

A few counts support this clone. This rearrangement joins TRBV25-1 to TRBJ2-3, with D perhaps TRBD1 or TRBD2 (5 bases each). The germline gives CDR1 MGHDK, CDR2 SYGVNS. Trimming pared 6 bases from V and 0 bases from J, leaving 10 bases between. This CDR3 has 14 residues. The CDR3 DNA is TGTGCCAGCAGGTGGGGGACCAGCACAGATACGCAGTATTTT. Translated: CASRWGTSTDTQYF.

J is TRBJ1-1 and V is TRBV5-1; D possibly corresponds to TRBD1 (6 bases). Trimming pared 4 bases from V and 5 bases from J, leaving 9 bases between. The CDR3 extends over 12 amino acids. Germline V gene sequence: CDR1 SGHRS, CDR2 YFSETQ. CDR3 nucleotides: TGCGCCAGCAGCGCTACAGGGACTGAAGCTTTCTTT. Translating gives CASSATGTEAFF.

The V and J genes are TRBV9 and TRBJ2-5; the D gene is possibly TRBD2 (5 bases). V lost 2 bases, J lost 5 bases, and 10 bases lay in between. Germline CDR1 is SGDLS and CDR2 is YYNGEE. This CDR3 is 13 amino acids long. The CDR3: CASSVRDWETQYF. CDR3 DNA: TGTGCCAGCAGCGTTCGGGATTGGGAGACCCAGTACTTC.

This clone came up once. V and J are TRBV7-2 and TRBJ2-7; D unclear. The CDR3 is 13 amino acids. Between the trimmed V and J ends, which lost 2 bases and 5 bases, there was a span of 10 bases. CDR1 is SGHTA, CDR2 FQGNSA, per germline. CDR3: CASSLRSADEQYF. The CDR3 DNA is TGTGCCAGCAGCTTAAGGTCAGCTGACGAGCAGTACTTC. Filled out from reference TRBV7-2 and TRBJ2-7, the complete variable domain reads GAGVSQSPSNKVTEKGKDVELRCDPISGHTALYWYRQSLGQGLEFLIYFQGNSAPDKSGLPSDRFSAERTGGSVSTLTIQRTQQEDSAVYLCASSLRSADEQYFGPGTRLTVT.

The gene calls are TRBV7-9 and TRBJ2-1; 8 nucleotides agree with TRBD2. This CDR3 contains 15 residues. V shed 5 bases and J 9 bases; nucleotides not matched to a gene: 12. From germline, CDR1 is SEHNR and CDR2 FQNEAQ (reference sequence). The DNA of the CDR3 is TGTGCCAGCAGCGCGAAGGTAGCGGGGACGGCTGAGCAGTTCTTC. Translated: CASSAKVAGTAEQFF.

The chain is built from TRBV14 and TRBJ1-1; 7 bases are shared with TRBD1. Germline assignment: CDR1 SGHDN and CDR2 FVKESK. V lost 0 bases and J lost 0; bases outside the gene matches: 10. The CDR3 contains 18 residues. The CDR3 sequence: CASSQEGWAGGMNTEAFF. In DNA, the CDR3 is TGTGCCAGCAGCCAAGAAGGGTGGGCAGGGGGGATGAACACTGAAGCTTTCTTT.

The chain has TRBV18 and TRBJ2-3, with D possibly being TRBD1 or TRBD2 (5 bases each). The ends were cut back, 3 bases at V and 6 bases at J, with 19 bases in the middle. The CDR3 runs to 16 residues. Germline-derived CDR1 and CDR2 are KGHSH and LQKENI. CDR3 sequence (DNA): TGTGCCAGCTCACCCCGCCCGGGACCCAGAGTCGATACGCAGTATTTT. This translates into CASSPRPGPRVDTQYF.

The gene calls are TRBV14 and TRBJ1-4; D ambiguous. V was shortened by 1 base and J by 8 bases, with 8 bases between the two germline ends. The germline V gene encodes CDR1 SGHDN and CDR2 FVKESK. This CDR3 has 13 residues. The CDR3 coding sequence is TGTGCCAGCAGCCAAGCGGGTGGAGAAAAACTGTTTTTT. Translated: CASSQAGGEKLFF.

Written as DNA, the CDR3 is TGCGCCAGCAGTCTGCGGCGGGGCTCACAAGAGACCCAGTACTTC. As protein: CASSLRRGSQETQYF. The chain combines TRBV10-2 with TRBJ2-5; TRBD2 is a possible D gene (6 bases). This CDR3 has 15 amino acids. Trimming left V 5 bases short and J 2 bases short, with 15 bases between. Germline V gene data show CDR1 as WSHSY and CDR2 as SAAADI.

The rearrangement joins TRBV7-3 to TRBJ2-1; D may be TRBD1 (5 bases). V was shortened by 1 base and J by 6 bases, with 13 bases between the two germline ends. The CDR3 runs 15 residues. Per germline, CDR1 SGHTA and CDR2 FQGTGA. The CDR3 nucleotides read TGTGCCAGCAGCTTAAGTCACAGGAAAACCAATGAGCAGTTCTTC. This gives the protein CASSLSHRKTNEQFF.

This chain connects TRBV7-3 to TRBJ1-5, with no clear D. The V gene's germline CDR1 is SGHTA and CDR2 FQGTGA. V lost 5 bases, J lost 2 bases, and 7 bases lay in between. CDR3 size: 13 residues. The CDR3 protein is CASSDGGNQPQHF. In DNA form, the CDR3 reads TGTGCCAGCAGCGACGGCGGCAATCAGCCCCAGCATTTT. The whole variable domain, filled in from reference TRBV7-3 and TRBJ1-5, reads GAGVSQTPSNKVTEKGKYVELRCDPISGHTALYWYRQSLGQGPEFLIYFQGTGAADDSGLPNDRFFAVRPEGSVSTLKIQRTERGDSAVYLCASSDGGNQPQHFGDGTRLSIL.

The chain employs TRBV30 and TRBJ2-7; D remains ambiguous. Germline assignment: CDR1 GTSNPN and CDR2 SVGIG (reference sequence). V lost 0 bases and J lost 6, with 18 bases in between. This CDR3 is built from 15 residues. The CDR3 DNA follows: TGTGCCTGGAGTGTATTAGGGCCCATGGGGTCCGAGCAGTACTTC. Translation: CAWSVLGPMGSEQYF.

The sample holds a few counts of this clone. V and J are TRBV27 and TRBJ1-6; D might be TRBD1 (6 bases). The CDR3 consists of 14 residues. The germline CDR1 and CDR2 sequences are MNHEY and SMNVEV (reference sequence). Between the trimmed V and J ends, which lost 4 bases and 10 bases, there was a span of 14 bases. In DNA, the CDR3 is TGTGCCAGCAGTTCCGGGACAAGAGGCTCACCCCTCCACTTT. The encoded protein is CASSSGTRGSPLHF.

The chain is built from TRBV13 and TRBJ2-7, with TRBD2 as a possible D gene (6 bases). Germline V gene sequence: CDR1 PRHDT, CDR2 FYEKMQ (reference sequence). The CDR3 is 17 amino acids. Trimming shortened V by 2 bases and J by 2 bases, and 19 bases separated the two germline ends. The CDR3, as DNA: TGTGCCAGCAGCTTAAGAGGAGGGTCGGGCTTCCCCTACGAGCAGTACTTC. Residues: CASSLRGGSGFPYEQYF.

The genes are TRBV6-1 and TRBJ2-7; D perhaps matches TRBD1 (5 bases). CDR1 and CDR2 (germline): MNHNS, SASEGT. Trimming removed 2 bases at V and 3 bases at J, with 14 bases between. The CDR3 contains 15 residues. CDR3 loop: CASSENPSGYYEQYF. Here the CDR3 DNA reads TGTGCCAGCAGTGAAAATCCGTCAGGGTACTACGAGCAGTACTTC.

The chain combines TRBV19 with TRBJ1-2, with unresolved D. CDR1 is LNHDA and CDR2 is SQIVND in the germline V gene (reference sequence). The V end lost 2 bases, the J end lost 7 bases, and 11 bases lay between the germline ends. The CDR3 spans 13 residues. CDR3 coding DNA: TGTGCCAGTAGTATAACTGGAACGGTTGGCTACACCTTC. Protein product: CASSITGTVGYTF.

The chain combines TRBV7-9 with TRBJ1-5; 10 bases are shared with TRBD1. CDR3 length: 14 amino acids. The germline CDR1 and CDR2 sequences are SEHNR and FQNEAQ (reference sequence). V shed 5 bases and J 7 bases; nucleotides not matched to a gene: 5. The CDR3 DNA reads as TGTGCCAGCAGCCTCGGACAGGGGGAACAGCCCCAGCATTTT. It codes for CASSLGQGEQPQHF.

Details on this clone: The sample has other DNA sequences that encode this CDR3 too. This sequence joins TRBV4-1 and TRBJ2-3; possibly TRBD1 for D (5 bases). Looked up from germline, CDR1 is MGHRA and CDR2 is YSYEKL. This CDR3 comprises 15 residues. Trimming shortened V by 6 bases and J by 2 bases, and 15 bases separated the two germline ends. The CDR3, as DNA: TGCGCCAGCAGTCTCAGGGCAGGTTACACAGATACGCAGTATTTT. Protein sequence: CASSLRAGYTDTQYF.

The J gene is TRBJ2-1, the V gene TRBV25-1; D might be TRBD2 (5 bases). CDR1 and CDR2 (germline): MGHDK, SYGVNS. This CDR3 has 10 amino acids. The CDR3 sequence is CASSAREQFF. CDR3 DNA: TGTGCGAGTAGCGCTCGTGAGCAGTTCTTC.

J is TRBJ1-3 and V is TRBV7-9; D uncertain. Trimming took 2 bases from V and 0 from J, leaving 5 bases between them. Germline V gene sequence: CDR1 SEHNR, CDR2 FQNEAQ (reference sequence). This CDR3 is 14 amino acids long. CDR3 region: CASSLPVSGNTIYF. For the CDR3, the DNA is TGTGCCAGCAGCTTACCGGTCTCTGGAAACACCATATATTTT.

This chain links TRBV6-5 with TRBJ2-7, with 7 bases identical to TRBD1. Losses at the gene ends were 6 bases for V and 3 bases for J; bases not matched to a gene: 8. Germline V CDR1 and CDR2: MNHEY, SVGAGI. The CDR3 covers 14 residues. The chain's CDR3 is CASSRRTGRYEQYF. In nucleotides, the CDR3 is TGTGCCAGCAGCCGGCGGACAGGCCGCTACGAGCAGTACTTC.

This chain joins TRBV27 and TRBJ2-7; 12 bases agree with TRBD1. CDR3 size: 16 residues. CDR1 is MNHEY and CDR2 is SMNVEV in the germline V gene (reference sequence). The trim removed 4 bases at V and 5 bases at J, leaving 9 bases unmatched. This CDR3 reads CASSSLGTGGINEQYF. The CDR3 DNA reads as TGTGCCAGCAGTTCACTTGGGACAGGGGGCATAAACGAGCAGTACTTC.

The genes are TRBV9 and TRBJ2-7; the match to TRBD1 covers 7 bases. Germline CDR1 is SGDLS and CDR2 is YYNGEE. Trimming cost V 1 base and J 0 bases; bases outside gene matches: 4. The CDR3 length is 15 residues. In DNA, the CDR3 is TGTGCCAGCAGCGTAAGGGACAGTTTCTCCTACGAGCAGTACTTC. This sequence encodes CASSVRDSFSYEQYF.

The gene calls are TRBV6-1 and TRBJ2-7, with 7 bases fitting TRBD2. CDR1 and CDR2 (germline): MNHNS, SASEGT. This CDR3 region has 15 residues. The V gene end was trimmed by 8 bases and the J gene end by 3 bases; junction bases not matched to a gene: 13. The CDR3 DNA reads as TGTGCCAGCTCTACGACTAGCATGAATATCTACGAGCAGTACTTC. This translates into CASSTTSMNIYEQYF.

The chain has TRBV27 and TRBJ2-1; 15 nucleotides align to TRBD2. This CDR3 spans 18 amino acids. Germline values: CDR1 MNHEY, CDR2 SMNVEV (reference sequence). The V gene end was trimmed by 4 bases and the J gene end by 7 bases; junction bases not matched to a gene: 11. In DNA form, the CDR3 reads TGTGCCAGCAGTTCCGGACTAGCGGGAGGGCGGAGGGGGAATGAGCAGTTCTTC. Its translation: CASSSGLAGGRRGNEQFF.

The chain uses TRBV19 and TRBJ2-7; a possible D gene is TRBD2 (6 bases). The V gene's germline CDR1 is LNHDA and CDR2 SQIVND (reference sequence). Trimming shortened V by 5 bases and J by 2 bases, and 10 bases separated the two germline ends. The CDR3 is made up of 13 amino acids. In DNA form, the CDR3 reads TGTGCCAGTAGTGGGGGGATTCCCTACGAGCAGTACTTC. It specifies CASSGGIPYEQYF.

CDR3 sequence (DNA): TGTGCCAGCAGTCCGGACAGGGGAAACACAGATACGCAGTATTTT. Amino acids: CASSPDRGNTDTQYF. The chain recombines TRBV6-6 with TRBJ2-3, with 9 bases aligning to TRBD1. CDR3 size: 15 residues. The germline V gene encodes CDR1 MNHNY and CDR2 SVGAGI (reference sequence). J was trimmed by 2 bases and V by 5 bases; bases with no gene match: 5.

CDR3 bases: TGTGCCAGCAGCTTAGTTGGACAGGGGAATGAAAAACTGTTTTTT. Protein: CASSLVGQGNEKLFF. The chain carries TRBV7-6 and TRBJ1-4, with 9 nucleotides matching TRBD1. CDR3 length: 15 amino acids. Germline-derived CDR1 and CDR2 are SGHVS and FNYEAQ. V lost 1 base, J lost 5 bases, and 2 bases stayed unmatched. The variable domain in full, completed from reference TRBV7-6 and TRBJ1-4, reads GAGVSQSPRYKVTKRGQDVALRCDPISGHVSLYWYRQALGQGPEFLTYFNYEAQQDKSGLPNDRFSAERPEGSISTLTIQRTEQRDSAMYRCASSLVGQGNEKLFFGSGTQLSVL.

The chain employs TRBV19 and TRBJ2-6, with no clear D. Germline CDR1 is LNHDA and CDR2 is SQIVND (reference sequence). This CDR3 contains 16 residues. The V end was cut by 3 bases, the J end by 2 bases, with 11 bases between. The CDR3 reads CASSIGWAAGANVLTF. In DNA form, the CDR3 reads TGTGCCAGTAGTATTGGCTGGGCGGCTGGGGCCAACGTCCTGACTTTC.

This clone was counted a few times. The chain couples TRBV5-1 to TRBJ1-1; D not certain. V lost 3 bases, J lost 7 bases, and 19 bases lay in between. Germline-derived CDR1 and CDR2 are SGHRS and YFSETQ. The CDR3 is 15 amino acids. In DNA, the CDR3 is TGCGCCAGCAGCTCCCTAACGGGAGGGAGCGGTGAAGCTTTCTTT. Protein sequence: CASSSLTGGSGEAFF. Filled out from reference TRBV5-1 and TRBJ1-1, the complete variable domain reads KAGVTQTPRYLIKTRGQQVTLSCSPISGHRSVSWYQQTPGQGLQFLFEYFSETQRNKGNFPGRFSGRQFSNSRSEMNVSTLELGDSALYLCASSSLTGGSGEAFFGQGTRLTVV.

The V and J genes are TRBV27 and TRBJ2-2; D gene unclear. From germline, CDR1 is MNHEY and CDR2 SMNVEV (reference sequence). The V gene lost 5 bases and the J gene lost 1 base, with 8 bases spanning the gap. CDR3 length equals 14 residues. CDR3 sequence (DNA): TGTGCCAGCAGTGGTGGCATGAACACCGGGGAGCTGTTTTTT. It codes for CASSGGMNTGELFF.